These 16 T cell receptor beta chains share one sample of origin, sequenced in a study of identical twins. TCRdb re-derived calls from the 5' RACE reads in MiXCR, one entry per CDR3 protein. Among over 600,000 distinct CDR3 sequences, around 21% were seen once, and the ten largest hold more than 4%. The sample also formed part of further work on T cells expressing NK-cell markers.

Sequenced sample: PBMCs. The receptors were gathered from a woman aged 18-35 years in good health.

This clonotype was found a few times. Its ends do not fully match the called genes, so a read error is possible. The genes are TRBV12-3 or TRBV12-4 and TRBJ2-1; TRBD2 agrees at 12 bases. The CDR3 has 19 residues. CDR3 in DNA: TGTGCCTGCAGTTTGCGGGGGCCCACTAGCGGGAGGCTTAACAATGAGCAGTTCTTC. This gives the protein CACSLRGPTSGRLNNEQFF.

The V call is TRBV7-9, the J call TRBJ2-1; 8 bases match TRBD1. Looked up from germline, CDR1 is SEHNR and CDR2 is FQNEAQ (reference sequence). V was clipped by 5 bases and J by 1 base; unmatched bases: 7. This CDR3 is 16 amino acids long. CDR3 bases: TGTGCCAGCAGCGCTTGGACAGGGTTATCCTACAATGAGCAGTTCTTC. It specifies CASSAWTGLSYNEQFF.

This chain connects TRBV10-3 to TRBJ2-1, with D possibly TRBD1 on 5 matching bases. This CDR3 has 16 amino acids. The V end was cut by 5 bases, the J end by 0 bases, with 14 bases between. CDR1 and CDR2 from the germline V gene are ENHRY and SYGVKD. CDR3 loop: CAISFVRTSSYNEQFF. CDR3 DNA: TGTGCCATCAGTTTTGTTAGGACAAGCTCCTACAATGAGCAGTTCTTC.

In this sample, this clonotype turned up a few times. The chain combines TRBV20-1 with TRBJ1-1; 9 bases align to TRBD1. CDR1 and CDR2 (germline): DFQATT, SNEGSKA (reference sequence). After removal of 6 bases from V and 3 bases from J, the junction contained 8 bases not matched to a gene. The CDR3 extends over 14 amino acids. The DNA for the CDR3 is TGCAGTGCCTTCGGACAGGGGAGGCACACTGAAGCTTTCTTT. It codes for CSAFGQGRHTEAFF.

The chain joins TRBV6-1 to TRBJ2-1; 8 positions match TRBD2. Germline V gives CDR1 MNHNS, CDR2 SASEGT. This CDR3 has 17 residues. V was pared by 5 bases and J by 1 base, with 10 bases of the junction left unmatched. The CDR3 region has the DNA TGTGCCAGCAGTCCCGGACTTCTAGCGGGTTCCTACAATGAGCAGTTCTTC. As protein: CASSPGLLAGSYNEQFF.

This clonotype was counted a few times. The chain uses TRBV7-9 and TRBJ1-2; unclear D gene. The CDR3 runs 14 residues. Germline CDR1 and CDR2: SEHNR and FQNEAQ (reference sequence). Trimming pared 5 bases from V and 4 bases from J, leaving 14 bases between. The CDR3 loop is CASSPVAQIYGYTF. The CDR3 nucleotides are TGTGCCAGCAGCCCCGTGGCACAGATCTATGGCTACACCTTC. The full variable domain, its missing parts supplied by reference TRBV7-9 and TRBJ1-2, is DTGVSQNPRHKITKRGQNVTFRCDPISEHNRLYWYRQTLGQGPEFLTYFQNEAQLEKSRLLSDRFSAERPKGSFSTLEIQRTEQGDSAMYLCASSPVAQIYGYTFGSGTRLTVV.

This chain uses TRBV9 with TRBJ2-3; 7 bases line up with TRBD2. This CDR3 has 16 residues. Germline V CDR1 and CDR2: SGDLS, YYNGEE. The junction had 8 bases not matched to a gene; V was cut back by 0 bases and J by 4 bases. The CDR3 DNA sequence: TGTGCCAGCAGCGTAGGTGGAGCGGGACGGTCAGATACGCAGTATTTT. It translates to CASSVGGAGRSDTQYF.

This clonotype was counted only a few times. J is TRBJ2-7 and V is TRBV9; 10 bases are a match to TRBD2. Germline V gene sequence: CDR1 SGDLS, CDR2 YYNGEE. CDR3 length: 16 residues. J was trimmed by 0 bases and V by 0 bases; bases with no gene match: 3. CDR3 coding DNA: TGTGCCAGCAGCGTAGGTTCTAGCGGGGGCTCCTACGAGCAGTACTTC. This translates into CASSVGSSGGSYEQYF.

The J gene is TRBJ2-5, the V gene TRBV9; possible D gene TRBD2, 7 bases. The CDR3 totals 16 residues. The germline V gene encodes CDR1 SGDLS and CDR2 YYNGEE. V was shortened by 4 bases and J by 5 bases, with 21 bases between the two germline ends. CDR3 amino acids: CASSWGGGGLSETQYF. CDR3 in DNA: TGTGCCAGCAGCTGGGGGGGCGGGGGCCTTTCGGAGACCCAGTACTTC.

This clonotype was picked up many times. The CDR3 loop reads CSASGDSYEKLFF. The CDR3 DNA reads TGCAGTGCTAGTGGGGACAGTTATGAAAAACTGTTTTTT. The rearrangement joins TRBV20-1 to TRBJ1-4; 7 nucleotides agree with TRBD1. After removal of 3 bases from V and 6 bases from J, the junction contained 4 bases not matched to a gene. The CDR3 covers 13 residues. CDR1 is DFQATT and CDR2 is SNEGSKA in the germline V gene (reference sequence).

This clonotype was counted a few times. The chain links TRBV20-1 to TRBJ2-7, with TRBD1 as a possible D gene (5 bases). Germline V lookup: CDR1 DFQATT, CDR2 SNEGSKA (reference sequence). V lost 4 bases and J lost 2, with 15 bases in between. The CDR3 sequence is 14 residues long. The CDR3 coding sequence is TGCAGTGCTAAGCTTGGCAGGGCGACCTACGAGCAGTACTTC. Its protein is CSAKLGRATYEQYF.

The chain has TRBV12-3 or TRBV12-4 and TRBJ2-7, with 8 bases fitting TRBD1. The CDR3 extends over 16 amino acids. Trimming took 3 bases from V and 4 from J; bases not matched to a gene: 11. CDR3 region: CASSFGQGVGLYEQYF. The CDR3 nucleotides read TGTGCCAGCAGTTTTGGACAGGGAGTTGGGCTATACGAGCAGTACTTC.

V and J are TRBV5-4 and TRBJ1-1; D is perhaps TRBD1 (6 bases). Germline V CDR1 and CDR2: SGHNT, YYREEE (reference sequence). The CDR3 is 14 amino acids. V shed 0 bases and J shed 6 bases, with 12 bases lying between them. The CDR3 DNA follows: TGTGCCAGCAGCTTGGGTGCCAGGGGTTCTGAAGCTTTCTTT. It encodes CASSLGARGSEAFF.

Comment on this clonotype: An end of the junction does not agree with germline; a read error may underlie this. This chain links TRBV5-1 with TRBJ2-6; 7 bases fit TRBD1. CDR1 and CDR2 (germline): SGHRS, YFSETQ. The CDR3 covers 15 residues. CDR3 residues: CASSSTAQGVNVLTF. DNA of the CDR3: TGCGCCAGCAGCTCAACGGCGCAGGGGGTCAACGTCCTGACTTTC.

This chain uses TRBV10-3 with TRBJ2-5, with D possibly being TRBD2 (6 bases). The CDR3 is made up of 14 amino acids. The germline V gene has CDR1 ENHRY and CDR2 SYGVKD. Trimming pared 6 bases from V and 5 bases from J, leaving 16 bases between. The CDR3 DNA reads as TGTGCCATCAGGGAGGGTGGAGGTCGCGAGACCCAGTACTTC. Its translation: CAIREGGGRETQYF.

The chain is built from TRBV6-2 or TRBV6-3 and TRBJ1-1; D unclear. V lost 4 bases to trimming and J lost 0 bases, with 18 bases between them. Germline V gene sequence: CDR1 MNHEY, CDR2 SVGEGT. The CDR3 sequence is 17 residues long. In DNA, the CDR3 is TGTGCCAGCAGTTTTCCCTCCCGAGGAGGATTGAACACTGAAGCTTTCTTT. Protein product: CASSFPSRGGLNTEAFF.